These 28 T cell receptor beta chains originate from one sample sequenced in a study of blood T cells in healthy people across ages. A sample-barcoded 5' primer and a J-beta primer mix were used in a second PCR of about 6 to 11 cycles. MiXCR, run by TCRdb on the 5' RACE reads, gives a single entry per CDR3 protein. The sample consists of 1 million or so distinct CDR3 sequences, around 27% of them appearing once. These records were also assigned to another study, of T cells of mothers and their children.

The sample consisted of blood. The source is a girl under 10 years old in good health.

The chain carries TRBV6-4 and TRBJ2-3; perhaps TRBD2 as D (6 bases). The CDR3 sequence is 15 residues long. The germline V and J ends were trimmed by 2 bases and 3 bases, with 12 bases remaining between them. Germline V lookup: CDR1 MRHNA, CDR2 SNTAGT. The CDR3 region is CASSDTGLLTDTQYF. As DNA, the CDR3 is TGTGCCAGCAGTGACACTGGACTATTGACAGATACGCAGTATTTT.

This clonotype has more than one count but fewer than ten. The V call is TRBV3-1, the J call TRBJ2-1; 10 positions match TRBD2. From germline, CDR1 is LGHDT and CDR2 YNNKEL (reference sequence). J was trimmed by 9 bases and V by 5 bases; bases with no gene match: 4. The CDR3 consists of 13 residues. This chain's CDR3 is CASSSGRAGEQFF. The CDR3 nucleotides read TGTGCCAGCAGCAGCGGGAGGGCCGGTGAGCAGTTCTTC.

J is TRBJ2-1 and V is TRBV4-1; D is uncertain. The CDR3 spans 15 residues. Between the trimmed V and J ends, which lost 3 bases and 6 bases, there was a span of 15 bases. Germline V gene data show CDR1 as MGHRA and CDR2 as YSYEKL. In DNA form, the CDR3 reads TGCGCCAGCAGCCAGATATTAGGTAGCAGCAATGAGCAGTTCTTC. This gives the protein CASSQILGSSNEQFF.

This clonotype was detected only a few times. The chain employs TRBV29-1 and TRBJ2-7; D is unresolved. V lost 4 bases and J lost 1, with 8 bases in between. This CDR3 spans 12 amino acids. Germline CDR1 SQVTM, CDR2 ANQGSEA. CDR3 DNA: TGCAGCGTTGTCGACTTTTCCTACGAGCAGTACTTC. The encoded protein is CSVVDFSYEQYF.

The chain employs TRBV7-8 and TRBJ1-1; tentative D call: TRBD1 (6 bases). Per germline, CDR1 SGHVS and CDR2 FQNEAQ. Deletions cut 4 bases from V and 6 bases from J, with 12 bases between. This CDR3 has 13 amino acids. CDR3 in amino acids: CASSSMTGSEAFF. Here the CDR3 DNA reads TGTGCCAGCAGCTCCATGACAGGCTCTGAAGCTTTCTTT.

The chain combines TRBV4-2 with TRBJ2-5; perhaps TRBD2 as D (7 bases). The better agreement between TRBJ2-7 and the DNA end casts doubt on the J call. Germline V lookup: CDR1 LGHNA, CDR2 YNFKEQ. The CDR3 sequence is 16 residues long. Written as DNA, the CDR3 is TGTGCCAGCAGCCAAGATCGGGCGGGGGCCCTAAGCGAGCAGTACTTC. It translates to CASSQDRAGALSEQYF.

The rearrangement joins TRBV29-1 to TRBJ2-4; 8 nucleotides agree with TRBD1. The length of the CDR3 is 13 residues. CDR1 and CDR2 (germline): SQVTM, ANQGSEA. Losses at the gene ends were 6 bases for V and 6 bases for J; bases not matched to a gene: 7. The CDR3 region has the DNA TGCAGCGTCCGCGCCACAGGGGGAAACATTCAGTACTTC. Translating it yields CSVRATGGNIQYF.

The chain links TRBV21-1 to TRBJ2-7; the table gives TRBD1 as D, unverified against the DNA. TRBV21-1 is tagged as a pseudogene. The CDR3 is 13 residues long. The CDR3 spells CASSNGDPYEQYF. In DNA form, the CDR3 reads TGTGCCAGCAGCAATGGGGACCCCTACGAGCAGTACTTC.

The rearrangement joins TRBV20-1 to TRBJ1-6; D not resolved. The V gene lost 6 bases and the J gene lost 7 bases, with 16 bases spanning the gap. The CDR3 loop spans 14 amino acids. CDR1 and CDR2 from the germline V gene are DFQATT and SNEGSKA (reference sequence). The CDR3 spells CSAHSAAENSPLHF. CDR3 nucleotide sequence: TGCAGTGCCCATAGTGCCGCAGAGAATTCACCCCTCCACTTT.

This clonotype was counted a few times. The chain combines TRBV7-6 with TRBJ1-6; no definite D call. Germline CDR1 reads SGHVS; CDR2 reads FNYEAQ. The CDR3 consists of 12 residues. The V end lost 5 bases, the J end lost 7 bases, and 6 bases lay between the germline ends. DNA of the CDR3: TGTGCCAGCAGCGACATGAATTCACCCCTCCACTTT. Encoded protein: CASSDMNSPLHF.

The genes are TRBV6-5 and TRBJ1-2; 7 bases are shared with TRBD1. The CDR3 is 16 residues long. Germline lookup yields CDR1 MNHEY and CDR2 SVGAGI. Losses at the gene ends were 0 bases for V and 8 bases for J; bases not matched to a gene: 12. The CDR3 coding sequence is TGTGCCAGCAGTTACTCCGAACAGGGGCCCTTGGACGGCTACACCTTC. Translating it yields CASSYSEQGPLDGYTF.

This clonotype has more than one count but fewer than ten. V gene TRBV28 combines with J gene TRBJ2-1; D is possibly TRBD2 (6 bases). V gave up 9 bases and J gave up 4 bases, with 19 bases separating them. In germline, CDR1 is MDHEN, CDR2 SYDVKM. CDR3 length: 15 amino acids. The DNA of the CDR3 is TGTGCCAGAAATCTTGGGAGGAGGGGTTACAATGAGCAGTTCTTC. Its protein product is CARNLGRRGYNEQFF.

This clonotype was observed a few times. This chain links TRBV6-1 with TRBJ1-2; D gene unclear. V gave up 0 bases and J gave up 4 bases, with 12 bases separating them. Germline V gives CDR1 MNHNS, CDR2 SASEGT. The CDR3 loop spans 15 amino acids. CDR3 nucleotides: TGTGCCAGCAGTGAAGCGCTTACCGAGACCTATGGCTACACCTTC. It yields the protein CASSEALTETYGYTF.

Only a few counts were recorded for this clonotype. The chain carries TRBV7-2 and TRBJ2-1, with 11 positions matching TRBD2. The CDR3 length is 14 residues. Trimming at V came to 7 bases and at J to 7 bases, leaving 6 bases not matched to a gene. CDR1 is SGHTA, CDR2 FQGNSA, per germline. The CDR3 DNA is TGTGCCAGCACCCCACTAGCGGGGGCGAATGAGCAGTTCTTC. Its protein is CASTPLAGANEQFF.

This clonotype was observed a few times. The chain recombines TRBV29-1 with TRBJ1-1; no definite D call. Trimming shortened V by 4 bases and J by 11 bases, and 8 bases separated the two germline ends. This CDR3 has 9 amino acids. The germline gives CDR1 SQVTM, CDR2 ANQGSEA. In DNA, the CDR3 is TGCAGCGTTGGCGGAGCGGCTTTCTTT. It is translated as CSVGGAAFF.

V is TRBV5-5 and J is TRBJ2-5; 7 bases line up with TRBD2. Per germline, CDR1 SGHKS and CDR2 YYEKEE (reference sequence). The CDR3 is 15 residues long. With 5 bases clipped from V and 9 bases from J, the junction kept 16 bases outside the gene matches. The CDR3 sequence: CASSSQAGRGFAQYF. CDR3 sequence (DNA): TGTGCCAGCAGTTCCCAAGCGGGACGGGGTTTTGCCCAGTACTTC.

The rearrangement uses TRBV28 and TRBJ2-3; 10 positions match TRBD1. Germline CDR1 reads MDHEN; CDR2 reads SYDVKM. This CDR3 spans 17 amino acids. J gave up 11 bases and V 1 base, and 15 bases lay outside the gene matches. CDR3: CASSLFFGQGVSREQYF. CDR3 sequence (DNA): TGTGCCAGCAGTTTATTTTTCGGACAGGGGGTTAGCCGGGAGCAGTATTTT.

The rearrangement uses TRBV29-1 and TRBJ2-7; 13 bases align to TRBD2. CDR1 is SQVTM and CDR2 is ANQGSEA in the germline V gene. CDR3 length: 14 amino acids. The trim removed 7 bases at V and 4 bases at J, leaving 7 bases unmatched. The CDR3 sequence: CSASGLAGEYEQYF. The DNA for the CDR3 is TGCAGCGCTTCAGGACTAGCGGGGGAATACGAGCAGTACTTC.

In its sample, this clonotype was seen a few times. This rearrangement joins TRBV7-8 to TRBJ2-1; the match to TRBD1 covers 7 bases. The V gene end was trimmed by 5 bases and the J gene end by 6 bases; junction bases not matched to a gene: 13. This CDR3 is built from 16 residues. The germline V gene encodes CDR1 SGHVS and CDR2 FQNEAQ. The CDR3 DNA sequence: TGTGCCAGCAGCGGAACCGGGACAGACATCAGCAATGAGCAGTTCTTC. Translating it yields CASSGTGTDISNEQFF.

The chain uses TRBV7-9 and TRBJ2-5; D is uncertain. The J call may be in error: the DNA end matches TRBJ2-1 better. Germline CDR1 is SEHNR and CDR2 is FQNEAQ (reference sequence). The CDR3 has 15 amino acids. The CDR3 sequence: CASSLSSTLIDEQFF. The CDR3 nucleotides read TGTGCCAGCAGCTTATCCTCGACTCTAATCGATGAGCAGTTCTTC.

This chain uses TRBV6-5 with TRBJ2-5; D ambiguous. V lost 0 bases and J 5 bases, leaving 13 bases between the germline ends. Germline V lookup: CDR1 MNHEY, CDR2 SVGAGI. The CDR3 has 15 residues. The CDR3 here is CASSYSFSNKETQYF. In DNA, the CDR3 is TGTGCCAGCAGTTACTCCTTCAGTAATAAGGAGACCCAGTACTTC.

The table lists this clonotype with many counts. The chain carries TRBV5-1 and TRBJ2-5; the D gene is possibly TRBD1 (6 bases). The germline V and J ends were trimmed by 4 bases and 3 bases, with 10 bases remaining between them. CDR3 length: 13 residues. CDR1 is SGHRS, CDR2 YFSETQ, per germline. The CDR3 DNA reads TGCGCCAGCAGCGTGACAGGTGAAGAGACCCAGTACTTC. It codes for CASSVTGEETQYF.

This clonotype was recorded a few times. The chain carries TRBV20-1 and TRBJ2-3; no definite D call. V gave up 0 bases and J gave up 2 bases, with 18 bases separating them. The CDR3 sequence is 17 residues long. Germline V gene data show CDR1 as DFQATT and CDR2 as SNEGSKA (reference sequence). The CDR3 coding sequence is TGCAGTGCTAGAGATCCCGACGGCCCCTTCTACACAGATACGCAGTATTTT. It translates to CSARDPDGPFYTDTQYF.

The rearrangement links TRBV18 to TRBJ2-5; D possibly corresponds to TRBD2 (6 bases). V gave up 2 bases and J gave up 4 bases, with 11 bases separating them. CDR3 length: 14 amino acids. Looked up from germline, CDR1 is KGHSH and CDR2 is LQKENI. CDR3 sequence (DNA): TGTGCCAGCTCACCATTGGGGGGAGCAGAGACCCAGTACTTC. It specifies CASSPLGGAETQYF.

This clonotype came up a few times. The V gene is TRBV20-1, the J gene TRBJ2-7; maybe TRBD1 (6 bases). The CDR3 extends over 16 amino acids. CDR1 and CDR2 (germline): DFQATT, SNEGSKA (reference sequence). Trimming removed 1 base from V and 3 bases from J, with 19 bases in between. DNA of the CDR3: TGCAGTGCTAGAGGTCAGGGGATTCCCAGGCTCTACGAGCAGTACTTC. It is translated as CSARGQGIPRLYEQYF.

This clonotype was detected only a few times. The rearrangement links TRBV29-1 to TRBJ2-5; no reliable D call. In germline, CDR1 is SQVTM, CDR2 ANQGSEA. Deletions cut 5 bases from V and 3 bases from J, with 10 bases between. The CDR3 spans 12 residues. The CDR3: CSVLLAEETQYF. CDR3 nucleotide sequence: TGCAGCGTTCTCTTGGCTGAAGAGACCCAGTACTTC. The whole variable domain, remainder taken from reference TRBV29-1 and TRBJ2-5, is SAVISQKPSRDICQRGTSLTIQCQVDSQVTMMFWYRQQPGQSLTLIATANQGSEATYESGFVIDKFPISRPNLTFSTLTVSNMSPEDSSIYLCSVLLAEETQYFGPGTRLLVL.

This clonotype was seen a handful of times. A junction boundary mismatches the germline segment, possibly from a read error. CDR3 bases: TGTGCCAGCAGCCGTCAGCGGGGCTACACCTTT. It yields the protein CASSRQRGYTF. The chain recombines TRBV12-3 or TRBV12-4 with TRBJ1-2; TRBD1 might be the D (5 bases). The CDR3 is 11 amino acids.

At least ten counts were recorded for this clonotype. V usage is TRBV7-2 and J usage is TRBJ2-5; D tentatively reads TRBD1 or TRBD2 (5 bases each). This CDR3 has 13 residues. V lost 6 bases, J lost 2 bases, and 10 bases lay in between. Germline V gives CDR1 SGHTA, CDR2 FQGNSA. CDR3 in amino acids: CASSFWGQETQYF. CDR3 sequence (DNA): TGTGCCAGCAGTTTTTGGGGGCAAGAGACCCAGTACTTC.